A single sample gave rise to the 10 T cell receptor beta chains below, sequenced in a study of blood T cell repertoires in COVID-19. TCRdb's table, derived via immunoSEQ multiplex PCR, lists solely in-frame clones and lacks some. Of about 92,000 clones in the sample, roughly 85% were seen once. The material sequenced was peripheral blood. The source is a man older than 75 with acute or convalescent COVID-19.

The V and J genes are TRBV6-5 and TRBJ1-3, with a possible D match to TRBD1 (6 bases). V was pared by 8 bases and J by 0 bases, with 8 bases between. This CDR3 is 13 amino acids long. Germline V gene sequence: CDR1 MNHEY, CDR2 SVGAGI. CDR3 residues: CASHRDSGNTIYF. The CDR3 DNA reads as TGTGCCAGCCACAGGGACTCTGGAAACACCATATATTTT.

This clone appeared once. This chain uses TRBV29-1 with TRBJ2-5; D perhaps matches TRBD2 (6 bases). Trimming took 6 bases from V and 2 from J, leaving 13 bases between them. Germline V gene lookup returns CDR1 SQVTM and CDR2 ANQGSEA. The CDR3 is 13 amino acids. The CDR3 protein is CSVGGTGQETQYF. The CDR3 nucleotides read TGCAGCGTCGGAGGGACGGGGCAAGAGACCCAGTACTTC.

The CDR3 sequence is CASSPEAFGYTF. The CDR3 DNA is TGTGCCAGCAGTCCCGAGGCCTTCGGCTACACCTTC. The chain carries TRBV28 and TRBJ1-2; no firm D call. This CDR3 comprises 12 residues. Per the germline V gene, CDR1 is MDHEN and CDR2 is SYDVKM. Trimming removed 5 bases from V and 8 bases from J, with 12 bases in between.

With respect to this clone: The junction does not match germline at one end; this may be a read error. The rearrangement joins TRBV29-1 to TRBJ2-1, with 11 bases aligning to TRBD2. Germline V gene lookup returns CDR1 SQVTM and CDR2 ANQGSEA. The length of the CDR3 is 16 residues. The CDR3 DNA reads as TGCAGCGTTGAAGACTCCGGGACTAGCGGCTACGATGAGCAGTTCTTC. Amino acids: CSVEDSGTSGYDEQFF.

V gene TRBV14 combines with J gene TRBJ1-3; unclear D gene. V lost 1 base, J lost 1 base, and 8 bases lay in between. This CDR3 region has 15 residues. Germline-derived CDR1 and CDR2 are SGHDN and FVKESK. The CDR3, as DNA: TGTGCCAGCAGCCAAGTACGGGGATCTGGAAACACCATATATTTT. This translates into CASSQVRGSGNTIYF.

The CDR3 reads CATIKAGTNTGELFF. CDR3 nucleotides: TGTGCCACCATTAAGGCGGGTACGAACACCGGGGAGCTGTTTTTT. This sequence joins TRBV4-2 and TRBJ2-2; D might be TRBD2 (5 bases). V was trimmed by 10 bases and J by 0 bases, leaving 15 bases between them. Per germline, CDR1 LGHNA and CDR2 YNFKEQ. The CDR3 consists of 15 residues.

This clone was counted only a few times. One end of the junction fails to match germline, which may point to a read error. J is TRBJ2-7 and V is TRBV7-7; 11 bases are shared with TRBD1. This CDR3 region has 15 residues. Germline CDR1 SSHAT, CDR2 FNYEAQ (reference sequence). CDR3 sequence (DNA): TGTGCTAGCAGCTCCGGACAGGGGGCGACTTACGAGCAGTACTTC. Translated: CASSSGQGATYEQYF.

CDR3 sequence (DNA): TGTGCCAGCAGTCCCCAGATAATGACCTACGAGCAGTACTTC. Protein sequence: CASSPQIMTYEQYF. V and J are TRBV27 and TRBJ2-7; D remains unclear. Germline V CDR1 and CDR2: MNHEY, SMNVEV (reference sequence). The ends were cut back, 5 bases at V and 2 bases at J, with 13 bases in the middle. This CDR3 region has 14 residues.

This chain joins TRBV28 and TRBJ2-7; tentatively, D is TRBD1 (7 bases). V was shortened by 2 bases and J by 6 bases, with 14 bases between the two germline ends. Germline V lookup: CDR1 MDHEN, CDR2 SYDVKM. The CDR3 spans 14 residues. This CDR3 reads CASSLARGTGEQYF. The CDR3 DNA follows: TGTGCCAGCAGTTTAGCCAGGGGGACTGGCGAGCAGTACTTC.

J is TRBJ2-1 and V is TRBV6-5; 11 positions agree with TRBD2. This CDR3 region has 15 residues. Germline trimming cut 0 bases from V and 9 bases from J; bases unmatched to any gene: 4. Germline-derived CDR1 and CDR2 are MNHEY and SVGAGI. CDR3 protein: CASSYSASGGPEQFF. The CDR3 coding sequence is TGTGCCAGCAGTTACTCTGCTAGCGGGGGGCCTGAGCAGTTCTTC.